This T cell receptor (beta chain) is drawn from a study of blood T cell repertoires in COVID-19. Study-wide context: The samples span acute and convalescent COVID-19 from the United States, Italy and Spain. T cells, B-cell-depleted T cells, or PBMCs provided the cDNA or gDNA that served as material.

V was cut by 6 bases and J by 4 bases, with 19 bases left in between. The CDR3 runs to 16 residues. The germline V gene encodes CDR1 SGHRS and CDR2 YFSETQ. In the authors' workflow: It was from reference gene primer amplification that nucleated cell counts were estimated. Sequencing was performed with immunoSEQ multiplex PCR; in TCRdb, only in-frame clones are kept and a portion is missing. V and J calls and clone size are copied from that table; D and trimming were computed from the DNA. The top ten clones hold around 17% of a sample with under 150,000 clones, 70% to 90% of them seen once. The V call is TRBV5-1, the J call TRBJ2-2, with no clear D. Sequencing was done on a sample of peripheral blood. This receptor was taken from a woman in her fifties or sixties who had recovered from COVID-19. CDR3 bases: TGCGCCAGCAAAGCAATCCTTGGTCCGGGCACCGGGGAGCTGTTTTTT. Encoded protein: CASKAILGPGTGELFF.